These 30 T cell receptor beta chains share one sample of origin, sequenced in a study of neurological immune-mediated disorders. MiXCR, applied by TCRdb to the 5' RACE reads, yields one record per CDR3 protein. The sample shows fewer than 80,000 distinct CDR3 sequences, around 5.2% of them seen only once. Sequenced material: PBMCs. The receptors come from a woman in her forties or fifties with multiple sclerosis.

This chain links TRBV20-1 with TRBJ1-2; TRBD1 might be the D (5 bases). The V end was cut by 1 base, the J end by 3 bases, with 12 bases between. Germline CDR1 is DFQATT and CDR2 is SNEGSKA (reference sequence). CDR3 length equals 14 residues. DNA for the CDR3: TGCAGTGCTAGAGGGGGGACCTCTTACTATGGCTACACCTTC. Translation: CSARGGTSYYGYTF.

This clonotype was counted ten times or more. The gene calls are TRBV6-2 or TRBV6-3 and TRBJ2-1; D is tentatively TRBD1 or TRBD2 (5 bases each). The germline V gene has CDR1 MNHEY and CDR2 SVGEGT. The CDR3 has 15 amino acids. V was cut by 6 bases and J by 1 base, with 13 bases left in between. CDR3 DNA sequence: TGTGCCAGCAGCATCGGGACCTCTTCCTACAATGAGCAGTTCTTC. Protein: CASSIGTSSYNEQFF.

This clonotype came up many times. The chain combines TRBV6-2 or TRBV6-3 with TRBJ1-5, with 9 positions matching TRBD1. Trimming at V came to 5 bases and at J to 6 bases, leaving 8 bases not matched to a gene. Germline lookup yields CDR1 MNHEY and CDR2 SVGEGT. This CDR3 contains 15 residues. CDR3 coding DNA: TGTGCCAGCAGTCCAATACAGGGGGCGACTCAGCCCCAGCATTTT. Amino acids: CASSPIQGATQPQHF.

This clonotype was seen a few times. J is TRBJ2-3 and V is TRBV20-1, with 8 bases lining up with TRBD1. The germline gives CDR1 DFQATT, CDR2 SNEGSKA (reference sequence). The CDR3 contains 12 residues. V shed 5 bases, J shed 4 bases, and the junction held 2 bases outside the gene matches. This chain's CDR3 is CSARDRSDTQYF. The DNA of the CDR3 is TGCAGTGCTCGGGACAGGTCAGATACGCAGTATTTT.

This clonotype appeared a few times. This may come from a read error, since a much larger clone is one base off. The chain recombines TRBV5-6 with TRBJ1-2; D unclear. The germline V gene encodes CDR1 SGHDT and CDR2 YYEEEE. This CDR3 is built from 14 residues. V lost 4 bases to trimming and J lost 6 bases, with 16 bases between them. CDR3 protein: CASSAAGKPHGYTF. In DNA, the CDR3 is TGTGCCAGCAGCGCCGCGGGAAAGCCACATGGCTACACCTTC.

This clonotype was recorded many times. This rearrangement joins TRBV7-9 to TRBJ2-2; TRBD1 might be the D (6 bases). V lost 5 bases and J 4 bases, leaving 14 bases between the germline ends. CDR3 length: 15 residues. CDR1 is SEHNR and CDR2 is FQNEAQ in the germline V gene (reference sequence). CDR3 sequence reads: CASSRTGSGTGELFF. DNA of the CDR3: TGTGCCAGCAGCCGTACAGGGTCGGGCACCGGGGAGCTGTTTTTT.

This clonotype came up many times. The chain recombines TRBV7-9 with TRBJ2-7, with D perhaps matching TRBD1 (7 bases). Germline lookup yields CDR1 SEHNR and CDR2 FQNEAQ (reference sequence). V lost 4 bases, J lost 7 bases, and 14 bases lay in between. The CDR3 extends over 13 amino acids. The DNA for the CDR3 is TGTGCCAGCAGCTCATACAGGGGAGGTGAGCAGTACTTC. The encoded protein is CASSSYRGGEQYF.

The table lists this clonotype with many counts. The chain links TRBV9 to TRBJ2-3; 12 nucleotides align to TRBD2. CDR3 length equals 18 residues. V lost 4 bases and J lost 0; bases outside the gene matches: 9. Germline CDR1 is SGDLS and CDR2 is YYNGEE. CDR3 loop: CASSLLPLAGGSTDTQYF. CDR3 coding DNA: TGTGCCAGCAGCCTCCTCCCCCTAGCGGGGGGGAGCACAGATACGCAGTATTTT.

This clonotype was found many times. This chain joins TRBV6-5 and TRBJ2-3; D is possibly TRBD2 (6 bases). This CDR3 has 14 amino acids. V gave up 6 bases and J gave up 5 bases, with 15 bases separating them. Germline lookup yields CDR1 MNHEY and CDR2 SVGAGI. CDR3 region: CASSLGSSVDTQYF. As DNA, the CDR3 is TGTGCCAGCAGCCTCGGGTCTAGCGTAGATACGCAGTATTTT.

This clonotype was counted at least ten times. V gene TRBV20-1 combines with J gene TRBJ2-4; the D gene is possibly TRBD2 (5 bases). CDR1 DFQATT and CDR2 SNEGSKA come from the germline V gene (reference sequence). The length of the CDR3 is 16 residues. Trimming removed 3 bases at V and 1 base at J, with 16 bases between. CDR3 nucleotides: TGCAGTGCTAGTCTTTATATACCGGGGGCCAAAAACATTCAGTACTTC. Encoded protein: CSASLYIPGAKNIQYF.

Ten or more counts support this clonotype. The chain links TRBV3-1 to TRBJ1-5, with D unclear. Germline-derived CDR1 and CDR2 are LGHDT and YNNKEL (reference sequence). The CDR3 spans 12 residues. V gave up 1 base and J gave up 7 bases, with 5 bases separating them. The CDR3 region has the DNA TGTGCCAGCAGCCAAGGCCACCAGCCCCAGCATTTT. Its translation: CASSQGHQPQHF.

There are many counts of this clonotype. The J gene is TRBJ1-4, the V gene TRBV5-1; a possible D gene is TRBD1 (5 bases). The V gene's germline CDR1 is SGHRS and CDR2 YFSETQ. Trimming took off 5 bases at V and 7 bases at J, with 18 bases between the two ends. The CDR3 length is 15 residues. CDR3 DNA sequence: TGCGCCAGCAGAACTACAGGCGCGCACACTGAAAAACTGTTTTTT. Amino acid sequence: CASRTTGAHTEKLFF. The variable domain in full, with the rest retrieved from reference TRBV5-1 and TRBJ1-4, is KAGVTQTPRYLIKTRGQQVTLSCSPISGHRSVSWYQQTPGQGLQFLFEYFSETQRNKGNFPGRFSGRQFSNSRSEMNVSTLELGDSALYLCASRTTGAHTEKLFFGSGTQLSVL.

This clonotype turned up a few times. The J gene is TRBJ1-1, the V gene TRBV20-1; 10 bases align to TRBD1. CDR3 size: 16 residues. V shed 3 bases, J shed 4 bases, and the junction held 11 bases outside the gene matches. The germline gives CDR1 DFQATT, CDR2 SNEGSKA (reference sequence). CDR3 sequence: CSARDRGRDRVTEAFF. The CDR3, as DNA: TGCAGTGCTAGGGACAGGGGGAGGGATCGTGTCACTGAAGCTTTCTTT.

This clonotype appeared many times. The chain couples TRBV7-3 to TRBJ2-4; TRBD2 matches at 12 bases. The CDR3 has 15 residues. V lost 2 bases, J lost 10 bases, and 6 bases stayed unmatched. Germline CDR1 SGHTA, CDR2 FQGTGA. The CDR3 reads CASSLLPGLAGIQYF. The CDR3 DNA follows: TGTGCCAGCAGCTTACTACCGGGACTAGCGGGTATTCAGTACTTC. Full variable domain (missing parts from reference TRBV7-3 and TRBJ2-4): GAGVSQTPSNKVTEKGKYVELRCDPISGHTALYWYRQSLGQGPEFLIYFQGTGAADDSGLPNDRFFAVRPEGSVSTLKIQRTERGDSAVYLCASSLLPGLAGIQYFGAGTRLSVL.

This clonotype was found many times. The V gene is TRBV20-1, the J gene TRBJ2-1; TRBD1 is a possible D gene (5 bases). This CDR3 is built from 14 residues. V gave up 0 bases and J gave up 5 bases, with 11 bases separating them. The germline V gene encodes CDR1 DFQATT and CDR2 SNEGSKA (reference sequence). CDR3 protein: CSARDPDSHNEQFF. Here the CDR3 DNA reads TGCAGTGCTAGAGACCCCGACAGTCACAATGAGCAGTTCTTC.

The table lists this clonotype with a few counts. This chain joins TRBV5-1 and TRBJ2-7; TRBD1 is a possible D gene (6 bases). This CDR3 has 12 residues. V gave up 4 bases and J gave up 7 bases, with 12 bases separating them. Germline CDR1 and CDR2: SGHRS and YFSETQ. In nucleotides, the CDR3 is TGCGCCAGCAGCCCGACAGGTGAAGAGCAGTACTTC. Its protein product is CASSPTGEEQYF.

This clonotype was picked up many times. This rearrangement joins TRBV7-6 to TRBJ2-3, with D perhaps TRBD1 (5 bases). V lost 0 bases and J 3 bases, leaving 7 bases between the germline ends. The CDR3 contains 14 residues. Germline CDR1 and CDR2: SGHVS and FNYEAQ. The CDR3 bases are TGTGCCAGCAGCTTAGCCCAGGGAACAGATACGCAGTATTTT. This codes for CASSLAQGTDTQYF.

This clonotype was seen a single time. V usage is TRBV7-2 and J usage is TRBJ1-2; a weak D match, TRBD1 (6 bases). Germline V CDR1 and CDR2: SGHTA, FQGNSA. The CDR3 spans 15 residues. V lost 2 bases, J lost 6 bases, and 16 bases lay in between. The chain's CDR3 is CASSLYEGGGDGYTF. The CDR3 DNA reads TGTGCCAGCAGCTTATACGAGGGTGGGGGCGATGGCTACACCTTC.

Many counts were recorded for this clonotype. The rearrangement joins TRBV4-3 to TRBJ2-1, with D tentatively TRBD1 (5 bases). This CDR3 contains 18 residues. V lost 0 bases, J lost 2 bases, and 17 bases lay in between. The germline V gene has CDR1 LGHNA and CDR2 YSLEER. As DNA, the CDR3 is TGCGCCAGCAGCCAAGAAAGGGGCAGGATTGGCCCCTACAATGAGCAGTTCTTC. It codes for CASSQERGRIGPYNEQFF.

This clonotype was detected ten times or more. The chain carries TRBV5-1 and TRBJ2-2; possible D gene TRBD2, 5 bases. Germline lookup yields CDR1 SGHRS and CDR2 YFSETQ. The germline V and J ends were trimmed by 1 base and 4 bases, with 14 bases remaining between them. The CDR3 totals 16 residues. CDR3 DNA: TGCGCCAGCAGCTTGTTGGCTCTCCGGGGCACCGGGGAGCTGTTTTTT. Translated, it gives CASSLLALRGTGELFF.

This clonotype was counted many times. The rearrangement uses TRBV20-1 and TRBJ2-7, with D perhaps given as TRBD1 or TRBD2 (6 bases each). V dropped 5 bases and J dropped 2 bases, with 13 bases sitting between them. The CDR3 spans 13 residues. Germline V CDR1 and CDR2: DFQATT, SNEGSKA (reference sequence). CDR3: CSAAGQVAYEQYF. The DNA of the CDR3 is TGCAGTGCTGCGGGACAAGTCGCCTACGAGCAGTACTTC.

This clonotype was seen many times. The chain uses TRBV7-2 and TRBJ2-3; D not certain. This CDR3 has 14 amino acids. Germline V gives CDR1 SGHTA, CDR2 FQGNSA. V was shortened by 2 bases and J by 8 bases, with 14 bases between the two germline ends. The CDR3 protein is CASSLYRDQLTQYF. DNA of the CDR3: TGTGCCAGCAGCTTATATCGTGACCAACTTACGCAGTATTTT.

This clonotype was found many times. The V and J genes are TRBV5-5 and TRBJ2-1; 7 bases match TRBD1. V shed 2 bases, J shed 7 bases, and the junction held 9 bases outside the gene matches. Germline assignment: CDR1 SGHKS and CDR2 YYEKEE (reference sequence). The CDR3 consists of 15 residues. The CDR3 is CASSFEGAVFNEQFF. The CDR3 DNA reads as TGTGCCAGCAGCTTTGAGGGGGCCGTTTTTAATGAGCAGTTCTTC. The whole variable domain, remainder taken from reference TRBV5-5 and TRBJ2-1, is DAGVTQSPTHLIKTRGQQVTLRCSPISGHKSVSWYQQVLGQGPQFIFQYYEKEERGRGNFPDRFSARQFPNYSSELNVNALLLGDSALYLCASSFEGAVFNEQFFGPGTRLTVL.

Many counts were recorded for this clonotype. V usage is TRBV11-1 and J usage is TRBJ2-7; D may be TRBD2 (5 bases). The germline V gene encodes CDR1 SGHAT and CDR2 FQDESV (reference sequence). V lost 4 bases and J lost 7, with 20 bases in between. This CDR3 has 15 amino acids. This CDR3 is CASSSPGRTTGEQYV. In nucleotides, the CDR3 is TGTGCCAGCAGCTCACCGGGTCGCACAACGGGAGAGCAGTACGTC.

Many counts were recorded for this clonotype. The chain links TRBV7-2 to TRBJ1-6, with D maybe TRBD1 (5 bases). The CDR3 contains 14 residues. Looked up from germline, CDR1 is SGHTA and CDR2 is FQGNSA. Trimming removed 5 bases from V and 7 bases from J, with 12 bases in between. The CDR3 sequence is CASSLSGTNSPLHF. The DNA for the CDR3 is TGTGCCAGCAGCCTTTCCGGGACCAATTCACCCCTCCACTTT. Full variable domain (outside the CDR3, taken from reference TRBV7-2 and TRBJ1-6): GAGVSQSPSNKVTEKGKDVELRCDPISGHTALYWYRQSLGQGLEFLIYFQGNSAPDKSGLPSDRFSAERTGGSVSTLTIQRTQQEDSAVYLCASSLSGTNSPLHFGNGTRLTVT.

As regards this clonotype: A read error may be the cause here, since a much bigger clone is one base away. The chain combines TRBV20-1 with TRBJ1-1, with D unclear. The CDR3 runs 12 residues. Germline V gene data show CDR1 as DFQATT and CDR2 as SNEGSKA (reference sequence). V dropped 6 bases and J dropped 1 base, with 9 bases sitting between them. The CDR3 region is CSAQTRNTEAFF. Here the CDR3 DNA reads TGCAGTGCGCAGACGAGGAACACTGAAGCTTTCTTT.

About this clonotype: The CDR3 ends on some other residue instead of the conserved phenylalanine or tryptophan, so this is likely a read error. The J gene is TRBJ1-5, the V gene TRBV12-3 or TRBV12-4; a possible D gene is TRBD1 (5 bases). The CDR3 has 14 residues. V lost 3 bases and J lost 6, with 12 bases in between. CDR3 coding DNA: TGTGCCAGCAGTTTTATGGGGGGGGGTCAGCCCCAGCATAAT. Translated: CASSFMGGGQPQHN.

This clonotype was counted ten times or more. The chain has TRBV10-3 and TRBJ1-2, with D hard to call. This CDR3 has 13 residues. Germline V gene data show CDR1 as ENHRY and CDR2 as SYGVKD. Trimming shortened V by 4 bases and J by 6 bases, and 12 bases separated the two germline ends. In DNA, the CDR3 is TGTGCCATCAGTGTGGGGAGGGAAGATGGCTACACCTTC. Its translation: CAISVGREDGYTF.

This clonotype was seen repeatedly, ten times or more. The V call is TRBV12-3 or TRBV12-4, the J call TRBJ2-4; 7 bases fit TRBD1. The length of the CDR3 is 14 residues. The junction had 7 bases not matched to a gene; V was cut back by 5 bases and J by 6 bases. CDR3 in DNA: TGTGCCAGCAGTCCCGGACAGGCAGCAAACATTCAGTACTTC. This encodes CASSPGQAANIQYF.

The chain joins TRBV10-2 to TRBJ2-2; D assignment may be TRBD1 or TRBD2 (5 bases each). Germline V lookup: CDR1 WSHSY, CDR2 SAAADI. CDR3 length equals 16 residues. Between the trimmed V and J ends, which lost 7 bases and 5 bases, there was a span of 20 bases. CDR3 protein: CASITTGTTLTGELFF. Here the CDR3 DNA reads TGCGCCAGCATCACAACCGGGACGACCCTTACCGGGGAGCTGTTTTTT.